This T cell receptor beta chain appears in the sequencing data of a study of human T cells and chemical hapten exposure (dated by TCRdb to the early 2020s). About the study as a whole: For sensitization, 2% DPC in acetone was applied to a roughly 2 cm by roughly 2 cm area of upper inner arm skin. Weekly therapeutic DPC doses were additionally applied to the scalp of patients throughout the approximately 24-week study period. Patch tests used Finn chambers with 0.01% DPC on the upper back, scored after 6 days by International Contact Dermatitis Research Group standards. Alopecia areata with under or over 50% scalp involvement, alopecia totalis and alopecia universalis were represented in the patient cohort, which was mostly female. Libraries were pooled for sequencing, and per-sample TCR yields varied mainly because of small differences in library volumes within the pool. In alopecia patients, the study followed how the peripheral blood TCR repertoire changed in vivo over primary and secondary sensitization to diphenylcyclopropenone (DPC), a hapten. Blood was sampled from patients pre-sensitization (week 0) and at 2, 6 and about 24 weeks after DPC sensitization. Twenty-nine alopecia patients provided blood for TCR sequencing at one to four time points (pre-sensitization, 2, 6 and 24 weeks). On the study overall, not on this receptor specifically: No change with DPC sensitization was found in the number of TCRs above 1 in 1000 frequency, and no evidence of global repertoire structure alterations was found. Significantly more large CDR3 similarity clusters were formed by expanded TCRs than by pre-sensitization or healthy control sets, consistent with antigen-driven responses. Patch test score was positively correlated with the number of PT1 expanded TCRs, with significance at thresholds 8, 16 and 32 but not at 4. Repeated subsampling changed both the strength of the expansion versus patch-test correlation and the threshold at which that correlation became significant. All patients had alopecia, a presumed autoimmune disease, so their immune response might differ from that of healthy individuals.

From the cysteine up to the phenylalanine, the CDR3 has a length of 13 residues. CDR3 DNA is the only sequence kept; it has 39 bases, read in frame from the first base. V is reduced by 7 bases and J by 1 base, leaving a spacing of 14 bases between them. The germline V gene yields SQVTM for CDR1 and ANQGSEA for CDR2. The library was produced with RACE. TCRdb names NextSeq 500 as the instrument used. Library preparation attached unique molecular identifiers to individual cDNA molecules for quantitative, reproducible TCR counting. For every blood RNA sample, sequencing covered both the TCR alpha and TCR beta chains. In the source study's methods: A median of about 100,000 TCRs per sample was observed, with a range of about 20,000 to 700,000. The Decombinator software suite was used to annotate V, J and CDR3 in the TCR reads. For the PS versus PT1 abundance plots, all samples were subsampled to the same number of TCRs (28,000). Expanded TCRs were defined as absent before sensitization and observed at least eight times at the 2-week time point. TCRdb ran its own pipeline on the public reads, namely fastp trimming at Q25 and MiXCR clone calling, and kept in-frame beta chains. Rows with a matching CDR3 protein are joined into one entry that keeps the most common DNA and genes. What appears here as the V and J calls and clone size reflects TCRdb's work, not the paper's. A total of around 150,000 distinct CDR3 sequences appear in this sample, approximately 30% of them only once. The ten top clones hold 2.1% of the sample.

For this clonotype: Its antigen is unknown. It has no much larger one-base neighbor in the sample; base qualities were not kept.

In light of the paper, this sample's time point label describes: patch test 3, about 24 weeks after DPC sensitization. Taken with the paper, the label for treatment or condition translates to: therapeutic diphenylcyclopropenone sensitization with weekly scalp DPC. At every patch-test visit, the blood draw took place before the patch test was put on. To be eligible, patients had to be aged 18 to 70, diagnosed with alopecia and judged suitable for DPC therapy, while pregnant patients were excluded. Total RNA was extracted from unfractionated whole blood collected in Tempus Blood RNA tubes. The source was whole blood, collected in connection with sensitization to the hapten diphenylcyclopropenone (DPC). The sequence was obtained from a woman in her late teens or twenties with alopecia areata. Some clones in this sample may be carry-over from other donors' samples. The receptor chain draws on TRBV29-1 and TRBJ2-7; TRBD2 is perhaps the D gene, given 6 matching bases. The CDR3 corresponds to CSGEDPSSYEQYF. The base sequence is TGCAGCGGGGAGGATCCCAGTTCCTACGAGCAGTACTTC.